This T cell receptor (beta chain) appears in the sequencing data of a study of early T cells in non-severe SARS-CoV-2 infection (dated by TCRdb to the early 2020s). Context from the whole study: Because TCR sequencing was done on bulk RNA from unsorted whole blood, the alpha and beta chains could not be paired. Beyond this particular receptor, the publication reports: VDJdb matching was skewed toward anti-spike CD8 responses and likely underestimated virus-specific expansions, missing private and CD4 specificities.

The library was prepared using 5' RACE. The instrument given in TCRdb is NextSeq 500. To correct for sequencing error and PCR bias, the TCR library protocol tagged individual cDNA molecules with unique molecular identifiers. Sequencing covered both TCR alpha and beta chains, and within each sample the abundances of alpha and beta sequences were tightly co-correlated. From the authors' description of their analysis: Decombinator V4 was used to perform V gene, J gene and CDR3 annotation of TCR sequences. Expanded TCRs were defined as changing significantly between any two time points under a Poisson model with p below 0.0001. TCR abundances were normalised to the total number of TCRs sequenced per sample and were expressed as counts per million. VDJdb, accessed 1 November 2021, was searched for CMV, EBV and SARS-CoV-2 annotated TCRs, excluding TCRs annotated for multiple antigens. TCRdb redid the processing of the public reads, applying fastp at Q25 and MiXCR, and retained in-frame beta chains. Under each unique CDR3 protein, matching rows form one entry showing the most common genes and DNA. The V and J calls reflect TCRdb's pipeline rather than the authors' work. In this sample the table shows some 63,000 distinct CDR3 sequences, roughly 13% of which occur a single time. The ten most abundant clones make up around 4.6% of the sample.

The study was a case-control design nested within a healthcare worker cohort in London, UK, with weekly nasopharyngeal swab PCR tests and blood sampling. Between 23 and 31 March 2020, the week of the UK lockdown, healthcare workers were enrolled and then followed up weekly for as long as 16 weeks. This clonotype was observed at least ten times. It has no known antigen specificity. No base quality information exists; no much larger clone differs at one position. This clonotype was sampled from an adult who was a healthcare worker with PCR-confirmed SARS-CoV-2 infection or an uninfected control (not recorded which). The specimen was whole blood.

CDR3 region: CSTHRGHEQFF. DNA sequence: TGCAGCACCCACAGGGGACATGAGCAGTTCTTC. The chain is encoded by TRBV29-1 joined to TRBJ2-1, with 7 bases in between that match TRBD1. Spanning cysteine to phenylalanine, the CDR3 consists of 11 amino acids. Only the CDR3 portion is preserved as DNA: 33 bases, with reading frame beginning at the first base. Clipping removes 8 bases from V and 8 bases from J, with 6 as the unmatched junction base count. According to the germline V gene, CDR1 reads SQVTM and CDR2 reads ANQGSEA.